This TCR beta chain is drawn from a study of T cell responses to AZD1222 COVID-19 vaccine. Repertoires were generated with immunoSEQ multiplex PCR, while TCRdb's copy carries only in-frame clones and drops some. The data contain tens of thousands of clones, 84% of them singletons. The V gene lost 3 bases and the J gene lost 0 bases, with 5 bases spanning the gap. Germline V gene data show CDR1 as LNHDA and CDR2 as SQIVND (reference sequence). The CDR3 loop spans 13 amino acids. As concerns this clone: The sample contains more than one DNA sequence encoding this CDR3.

V gene TRBV19 combines with J gene TRBJ1-1; no definite D call. The material sequenced was peripheral blood, taken on day 0 of AZD1222 vaccination. The source is an adult in good health. In nucleotides, the CDR3 is TGTGCCAGTAGTATCTCAGTGAACACTGAAGCTTTCTTT. Residues: CASSISVNTEAFF.